These 9 T cell receptor beta chains came from one sample sequenced in a study of blood T cell repertoires in COVID-19. Sequencing used immunoSEQ multiplex PCR; TCRdb keeps in-frame clones, though not all of them. The table lists 200,000 to 250,000 clones, 65% to 85% of them singletons. Sequencing was performed on peripheral blood. Receptors originate from a woman aged 25 to 45 with COVID-19, enrolled during active disease.

The V gene is TRBV28, the J gene TRBJ1-5, with TRBD1 matching 7 bases. The CDR3 length is 21 residues. The germline gives CDR1 MDHEN, CDR2 SYDVKM. The V gene end was trimmed by 4 bases and the J gene end by 8 bases; junction bases not matched to a gene: 29. CDR3 DNA sequence: TGTGCCAGCAGTTATGGTAAACTGAGACCGGGACAGACGATATTTGGGAAGCCCCAGCATTTT. Residues: CASSYGKLRPGQTIFGKPQHF.

The chain employs TRBV6-1 and TRBJ2-7; possible D gene TRBD1, 6 bases. This CDR3 is 15 amino acids long. Trimming shortened V by 1 base and J by 2 bases, and 12 bases separated the two germline ends. Germline assignment: CDR1 MNHNS and CDR2 SASEGT. Here the CDR3 DNA reads TGTGCCAGCAGTGAAGGTCAGGGGCCCACCTACGAGCAGTACTTC. This gives the protein CASSEGQGPTYEQYF.

The CDR3 reads CASRGLGQPDTGELFF. CDR3 DNA sequence: TGTGCCAGCAGGGGATTGGGGCAGCCTGACACCGGGGAGCTGTTTTTT. The chain employs TRBV2 and TRBJ2-2; possibly TRBD1 for D (5 bases). The V gene lost 6 bases and the J gene lost 3 bases, with 17 bases spanning the gap. The CDR3 has 16 amino acids. The V gene's germline CDR1 is SNHLY and CDR2 FYNNEI.

The V gene is TRBV9, the J gene TRBJ2-3; D may be TRBD2 (6 bases). Germline-derived CDR1 and CDR2 are SGDLS and YYNGEE. This CDR3 has 14 amino acids. Trimming took off 7 bases at V and 2 bases at J, with 14 bases between the two ends. The CDR3, as DNA: TGTGCCAGCGCCCGGGACTTGCTCACAGATACGCAGTATTTT. The encoded protein is CASARDLLTDTQYF. Complete variable domain (other parts from reference TRBV9 and TRBJ2-3): DSGVTQTPKHLITATGQRVTLRCSPRSGDLSVYWYQQSLDQGLQFLIQYYNGEERAKGNILERFSAQQFPDLHSELNLSSLELGDSALYFCASARDLLTDTQYFGPGTRLTVL.

The rearrangement joins TRBV27 to TRBJ2-1; D may be TRBD1 (5 bases). The CDR3 consists of 15 residues. The germline V gene has CDR1 MNHEY and CDR2 SMNVEV (reference sequence). The ends were cut back, 4 bases at V and 0 bases at J, with 10 bases in the middle. CDR3 sequence reads: CASSSADSSYNEQFF. In DNA form, the CDR3 reads TGTGCCAGCAGTTCCGCCGACAGCTCCTACAATGAGCAGTTCTTC.

The gene calls are TRBV5-8 and TRBJ2-1; D gene ambiguous. Trimming removed 0 bases at V and 2 bases at J, with 6 bases between. Germline V lookup: CDR1 SGHTS, CDR2 YDEGEE. The CDR3 runs to 14 residues. Here the CDR3 reads CASSLGPPYNEQFF. CDR3 in DNA: TGTGCCAGCAGCTTGGGGCCACCCTACAATGAGCAGTTCTTC.

The chain has TRBV11-1 and TRBJ1-2; the D gene is possibly TRBD1 (5 bases). There are 12 residues in the CDR3. Trimming cost V 0 bases and J 10 bases, with 9 bases left between them. Germline V gene lookup returns CDR1 SGHAT and CDR2 FQDESV (reference sequence). The chain's CDR3 is CASSLAEGAYTF. The CDR3 DNA reads as TGTGCCAGCAGCTTAGCAGAAGGGGCCTACACCTTC.

This chain links TRBV5-1 with TRBJ2-6; a possible D gene is TRBD1 (6 bases). Germline CDR1 is SGHRS and CDR2 is YFSETQ. The CDR3 covers 17 residues. Trimming removed 4 bases at V and 0 bases at J, with 14 bases between. In nucleotides, the CDR3 is TGCGCCAGCAGCCCTAACGGACAGAGCTCTGGGGCCAACGTCCTGACTTTC. Translation gives CASSPNGQSSGANVLTF.

The chain joins TRBV6-1 to TRBJ2-3; 10 bases are a match to TRBD2. The germline V gene encodes CDR1 MNHNS and CDR2 SASEGT. The junction had 9 bases not matched to a gene; V was cut back by 3 bases and J by 6 bases. The CDR3 covers 16 residues. The DNA of the CDR3 is TGTGCCAGCAGTGACTTAGCGGGAGGAGGCTCGGATACGCAGTATTTT. Amino acids: CASSDLAGGGSDTQYF.